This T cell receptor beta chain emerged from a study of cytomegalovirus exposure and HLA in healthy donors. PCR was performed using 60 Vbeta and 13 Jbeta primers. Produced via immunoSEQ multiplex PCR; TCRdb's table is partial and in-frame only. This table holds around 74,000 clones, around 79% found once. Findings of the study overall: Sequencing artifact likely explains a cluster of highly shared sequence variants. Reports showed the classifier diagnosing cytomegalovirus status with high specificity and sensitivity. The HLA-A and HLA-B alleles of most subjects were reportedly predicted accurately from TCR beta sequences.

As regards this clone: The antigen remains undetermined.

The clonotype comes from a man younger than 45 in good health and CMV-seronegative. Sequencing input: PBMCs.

CDR3 loop: CASREDRGLREQYF. In nucleotides, the CDR3 is TGTGCCAGCAGGGAGGACAGGGGACTTCGGGAGCAGTACTTC. This chain uses TRBV2 with TRBJ2-7, with 9 bases identical to TRBD1. CDR1 and CDR2 from the germline V gene are SNHLY and FYNNEI. Trimming cost V 6 bases and J 7 bases; bases outside gene matches: 10. The CDR3 is 14 residues long.